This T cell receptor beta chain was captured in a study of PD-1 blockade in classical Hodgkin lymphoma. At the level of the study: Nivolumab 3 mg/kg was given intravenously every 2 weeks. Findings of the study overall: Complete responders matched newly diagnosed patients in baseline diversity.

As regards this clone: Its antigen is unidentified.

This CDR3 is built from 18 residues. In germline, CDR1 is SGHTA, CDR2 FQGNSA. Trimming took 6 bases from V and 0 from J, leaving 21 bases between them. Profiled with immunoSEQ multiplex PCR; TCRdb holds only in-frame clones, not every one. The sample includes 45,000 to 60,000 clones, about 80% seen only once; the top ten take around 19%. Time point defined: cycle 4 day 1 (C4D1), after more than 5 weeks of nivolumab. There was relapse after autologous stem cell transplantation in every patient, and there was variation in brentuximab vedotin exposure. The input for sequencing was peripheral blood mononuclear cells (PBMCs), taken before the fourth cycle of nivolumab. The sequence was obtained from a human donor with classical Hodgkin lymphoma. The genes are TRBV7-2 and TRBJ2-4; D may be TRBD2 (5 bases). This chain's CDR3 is CASRSTGNQDLAKNIQYF. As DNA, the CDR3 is TGTGCCAGCAGATCCACCGGGAACCAAGATCTAGCCAAAAACATTCAGTACTTC.